The 24 T cell receptor beta chains below all came from one sample that was sequenced in a study of cytomegalovirus exposure and HLA in healthy donors. Sequenced by immunoSEQ multiplex PCR; TCRdb stores in-frame clones only, minus some. The table lists approximately 160,000 clones, 96% of them singletons. Specimen: PBMCs. These TCRs come from a woman younger than 30 in good health and CMV-seronegative.

V gene TRBV6-1 combines with J gene TRBJ1-1; D might be TRBD1 (5 bases). The CDR3 sequence is 14 residues long. CDR1 is MNHNS and CDR2 is SASEGT in the germline V gene. The V gene lost 6 bases and the J gene lost 4 bases, with 15 bases spanning the gap. This CDR3 reads CASSRNQDITEAFF. In DNA, the CDR3 is TGTGCCAGCAGCAGAAATCAGGACATCACTGAAGCTTTCTTT.

The chain has TRBV29-1 and TRBJ2-3, with 7 bases lining up with TRBD1. With V trimmed by 2 bases and J by 4 bases, 3 bases remained unmatched. CDR1 is SQVTM, CDR2 ANQGSEA, per germline. This CDR3 is 13 amino acids long. CDR3 coding DNA: TGCAGCGTTGAATTGACAGGGCCAGATACGCAGTATTTT. Its protein is CSVELTGPDTQYF.

J is TRBJ2-2 and V is TRBV7-3, with 11 positions matching TRBD2. Losses at the gene ends were 5 bases for V and 3 bases for J; bases not matched to a gene: 5. In germline, CDR1 is SGHTA, CDR2 FQGTGA. The length of the CDR3 is 16 residues. As DNA, the CDR3 is TGTGCCAGCAGCCCGACTAGCGGGGTTGACACCGGGGAGCTGTTTTTT. This gives the protein CASSPTSGVDTGELFF.

The V gene is TRBV2, the J gene TRBJ2-5; 8 bases fit TRBD2. The CDR3 is 16 amino acids. With V trimmed by 5 bases and J by 7 bases, 15 bases remained unmatched. Germline CDR1 reads SNHLY; CDR2 reads FYNNEI. The DNA of the CDR3 is TGTGCCAGCAGTAATGCTCTAGCGGGCCATCGTGGGACCCAGTACTTC. As protein: CASSNALAGHRGTQYF. The variable domain in full, with the rest retrieved from reference TRBV2 and TRBJ2-5, is EPEVTQTPSHQVTQMGQEVILRCVPISNHLYFYWYRQILGQKVEFLVSFYNNEISEKSEIFDDQFSVERPDGSNFTLKIRSTKLEDSAMYFCASSNALAGHRGTQYFGPGTRLLVL.

The chain employs TRBV4-1 and TRBJ1-3; perhaps TRBD1 as D (6 bases). V was shortened by 4 bases and J by 0 bases, with 13 bases between the two germline ends. This CDR3 comprises 16 residues. Germline assignment: CDR1 MGHRA and CDR2 YSYEKL. The CDR3: CASSPRTANSGNTIYF. CDR3 nucleotides: TGCGCCAGCAGCCCACGGACAGCGAACTCTGGAAACACCATATATTTT.

This clone occurred a few times. At the DNA level, this CDR3 is encoded by other sequences in the same sample as well. The V and J genes are TRBV18 and TRBJ2-7; no firm D call. The CDR3 covers 13 residues. Trimming cost V 4 bases and J 0 bases, with 7 bases left between them. Per germline, CDR1 KGHSH and CDR2 LQKENI. CDR3 amino acids: CASSLQSSYEQYF. The DNA of the CDR3 is TGTGCCAGCTCACTACAGAGCTCCTACGAGCAGTACTTC.

J is TRBJ1-1 and V is TRBV6-6; possibly TRBD1 for D (6 bases). The germline V and J ends were trimmed by 8 bases and 0 bases, with 16 bases remaining between them. Germline CDR1 and CDR2: MNHNY and SVGAGI (reference sequence). The CDR3 extends over 15 amino acids. CDR3 bases: TGTGCCAGCGCCCAAGTACAGGGCCTGAACACTGAAGCTTTCTTT. Its protein product is CASAQVQGLNTEAFF.

The V and J genes are TRBV6-4 and TRBJ2-2, with a weak D call TRBD2 (6 bases). This CDR3 spans 15 amino acids. Germline V CDR1 and CDR2: MRHNA, SNTAGT. V was clipped by 2 bases and J by 4 bases, with 11 bases between them. The CDR3 sequence is CASSDGGEVTGELFF. The DNA for the CDR3 is TGTGCCAGCAGTGACGGAGGGGAGGTCACCGGGGAGCTGTTTTTT.

The CDR3 region has the DNA TGTGCCAGCAGCGTAGATTCCTGGACTAGCGGGGGAGAGACCCAGTACTTC. Translation: CASSVDSWTSGGETQYF. The chain is built from TRBV9 and TRBJ2-5, with 13 bases matching TRBD2. The CDR3 has 17 amino acids. J was trimmed by 4 bases and V by 0 bases; bases with no gene match: 6. Germline loops: CDR1 SGDLS, CDR2 YYNGEE.

The chain links TRBV5-4 to TRBJ1-3; D not resolved. V lost 3 bases to trimming and J lost 3 bases, with 7 bases between them. Germline assignment: CDR1 SGHNT and CDR2 YYREEE (reference sequence). The CDR3 is 13 residues long. CDR3 bases: TGTGCCAGCAGCTCTTTCGGTGGAAACACCATATATTTT. The encoded protein is CASSSFGGNTIYF.

V usage is TRBV5-4 and J usage is TRBJ2-3, with a weak D call TRBD2 (5 bases). The CDR3 loop spans 16 amino acids. Trimming removed 0 bases at V and 3 bases at J, with 14 bases between. CDR1 and CDR2 (germline): SGHNT, YYREEE (reference sequence). The CDR3 DNA is TGTGCCAGCAGCTTGGGGACCTCCCGGACTACAGATACGCAGTATTTT. It is translated as CASSLGTSRTTDTQYF.

As DNA, the CDR3 is TGTGCCAGCACGGAGTGGGTAGGGGGCTTTAACTATGGCTACACCTTC. Amino acid sequence: CASTEWVGGFNYGYTF. The V and J genes are TRBV7-9 and TRBJ1-2, with 7 nucleotides matching TRBD1. In germline, CDR1 is SEHNR, CDR2 FQNEAQ (reference sequence). The CDR3 loop spans 16 amino acids. V shed 7 bases, J shed 1 base, and the junction held 12 bases outside the gene matches.

The chain recombines TRBV11-2 with TRBJ2-7; 13 bases agree with TRBD2. Germline trimming cut 5 bases from V and 6 bases from J; bases unmatched to any gene: 13. The CDR3 consists of 17 residues. CDR1 and CDR2 from the germline V gene are SGHAT and FQNNGV. The CDR3 loop reads CASSLRLAGGSVPEQYF. The CDR3 bases are TGTGCCAGCAGCCTCCGACTAGCGGGGGGCTCTGTACCCGAGCAGTACTTC.

As DNA, the CDR3 is TGCGCCAGCACCTCCCAGGTCAGCTCCTACGAGCAGTACTTC. Its translation: CASTSQVSSYEQYF. This sequence joins TRBV5-1 and TRBJ2-7; D is unresolved. Trimming shortened V by 6 bases and J by 0 bases, and 13 bases separated the two germline ends. Germline values: CDR1 SGHRS, CDR2 YFSETQ. This CDR3 has 14 amino acids.

This sequence joins TRBV5-6 and TRBJ1-1; the D gene is possibly TRBD1 (6 bases). The CDR3 runs to 15 residues. CDR1 is SGHDT and CDR2 is YYEEEE in the germline V gene. The ends were cut back, 1 base at V and 3 bases at J, with 13 bases in the middle. This CDR3 is CASSLRGAKDTEAFF. Here the CDR3 DNA reads TGTGCCAGCAGCTTGCGGGGGGCCAAGGACACTGAAGCTTTCTTT.

This chain uses TRBV7-9 with TRBJ1-6; 11 bases align to TRBD1. This CDR3 is built from 14 residues. The germline V gene encodes CDR1 SEHNR and CDR2 FQNEAQ (reference sequence). The trim removed 9 bases at V and 6 bases at J, leaving 4 bases unmatched. The CDR3 is CASTDRGLNSPLHF. The CDR3 nucleotides are TGTGCCAGTACGGACAGGGGGCTTAATTCACCCCTCCACTTT.

J is TRBJ1-4 and V is TRBV15; D gene ambiguous. Germline V gene sequence: CDR1 LNHNV, CDR2 YYDKDF (reference sequence). V lost 0 bases and J lost 5, with 13 bases in between. The CDR3 is 16 amino acids. The CDR3 sequence: CATSRDRGNTNEKLFF. CDR3 sequence (DNA): TGTGCCACCAGCAGAGATCGGGGTAACACGAATGAAAAACTGTTTTTT.

The V call is TRBV14, the J call TRBJ1-1, with D possibly TRBD1 on 6 matching bases. Trimming stripped 1 base from V and 10 bases from J, with 28 bases between. The germline V gene has CDR1 SGHDN and CDR2 FVKESK. The CDR3 has 18 residues. The CDR3 DNA reads TGTGCCAGCAGCCAAGTCGACAGGAAACTCACCAGCTCCGTAGTAGCTTTCTTT. As protein: CASSQVDRKLTSSVVAFF.

The CDR3 loop reads CASSRDYLSTDTQYF. The CDR3 coding sequence is TGTGCCAGCAGCCGGGACTACCTTAGCACAGATACGCAGTATTTT. V and J are TRBV7-2 and TRBJ2-3; 7 nucleotides agree with TRBD2. In germline, CDR1 is SGHTA, CDR2 FQGNSA. This CDR3 is built from 15 residues. Trimming removed 5 bases from V and 0 bases from J; junction bases left unmatched: 5.

The genes are TRBV7-2 and TRBJ2-1, with D possibly matching TRBD1 (5 bases). The germline gives CDR1 SGHTA, CDR2 FQGNSA. V gave up 3 bases and J gave up 1 base, with 10 bases separating them. The CDR3 has 15 amino acids. CDR3 sequence reads: CASSLSQGSYNEQFF. The CDR3 region has the DNA TGTGCCAGCAGCTTGTCTCAGGGATCCTACAATGAGCAGTTCTTC.

V gene TRBV9 combines with J gene TRBJ2-3; 7 bases fit TRBD2. The V gene end was trimmed by 3 bases and the J gene end by 0 bases; junction bases not matched to a gene: 7. Germline CDR1 and CDR2: SGDLS and YYNGEE. The CDR3 covers 16 residues. The CDR3 DNA follows: TGTGCCAGCAGCGAAGCGGCTAGCGGAAGCACAGATACGCAGTATTTT. Amino acids: CASSEAASGSTDTQYF.

This chain connects TRBV5-1 to TRBJ1-2, with D perhaps matching TRBD1 (5 bases). V was cut by 0 bases and J by 2 bases, with 23 bases left in between. The CDR3 consists of 19 residues. CDR1 and CDR2 from the germline V gene are SGHRS and YFSETQ. In nucleotides, the CDR3 is TGCGCCAGCAGCTTGGATGGGAGAGGGTGGCAGGGAGGCAACTATGGCTACACCTTC. Its protein product is CASSLDGRGWQGGNYGYTF.

J is TRBJ2-7 and V is TRBV7-2; maybe TRBD2 (6 bases). CDR1 is SGHTA, CDR2 FQGNSA, per germline. The CDR3 runs to 12 residues. V lost 4 bases to trimming and J lost 6 bases, with 10 bases between them. In DNA, the CDR3 is TGTGCCAGCAGCTCCGGACTAAGCGAGCAGTACTTC. Translating it yields CASSSGLSEQYF.

The chain recombines TRBV7-8 with TRBJ1-2, with 8 positions matching TRBD1. The CDR3 contains 20 residues. Trimming cost V 5 bases and J 3 bases; bases outside gene matches: 23. From germline, CDR1 is SGHVS and CDR2 FQNEAQ. The CDR3, as DNA: TGTGCCAGCAGCCCGCGCTTTATTCAGGGGGCCACTCAAATTCACTATGGCTACACCTTC. This codes for CASSPRFIQGATQIHYGYTF.